The T cell receptor (beta chain) under discussion was sequenced for a study of blood T cell repertoires in COVID-19. Background on the study: Specimens from acute and convalescent COVID-19 originated in the United States, Italy and Spain. From T cells, B-cell-depleted T cells, or PBMCs came the material, which was cDNA or gDNA.

CDR1 and CDR2 from the germline V gene are LNHNV and YYDKDF (reference sequence). V dropped 3 bases and J dropped 7; count of bases not matched to a gene: 10. The CDR3 has 15 amino acids. Per the authors' pipeline: The assay estimated nucleated cells by amplifying reference gene primers. Method: immunoSEQ multiplex PCR; TCRdb's copy keeps in-frame clones and lacks some. That table gives V, J and clone size, and the DNA gave D and trimming. This table has under 60,000 clones, approximately 84% appearing once. The sample was peripheral blood. The origin of this receptor is a man between 60 and 75 years old with acute or convalescent COVID-19. J is TRBJ1-1 and V is TRBV15; TRBD1 aligns across 8 bases. In nucleotides, the CDR3 is TGTGCCACCAGCAGTGACAGGGGCCTCAACTTTGAAGCTTTCTTT. Amino acid sequence: CATSSDRGLNFEAFF.